These 18 T cell receptor beta chains came from one sample sequenced in a study of beta chain features in type 1 diabetes. The isolated RNA, all of it, was reverse transcribed, so expressed TCRB transcripts were what got sequenced. Data came from immunoSEQ multiplex PCR; TCRdb stores just in-frame clones and leaves some out. The table lists 95,000 to 150,000 clones, around a sixth of them singletons, with 2.6% in the top ten. Regarding the study as a whole: Across all four CD4+ subsets, people with type 1 diabetes showed modestly shorter TCRB CDR3s.

These receptors have no identified antigens. What was sequenced was central memory CD4+ T cells from blood. All receptors derive from a man aged 18 to 30 with type 1 diabetes.

About this clone itself: Germline and junction disagree at one end, which may indicate a read error. The identical CDR3 is also encoded by other nucleotide sequences in the sample. This sequence joins TRBV20-1 and TRBJ2-7, with D hard to call. CDR1 DFQATT and CDR2 SNEGSKA come from the germline V gene (reference sequence). This CDR3 contains 11 residues. The CDR3 loop is CSAGDSYEQYF. In DNA, the CDR3 is TGCAGTGCTGGAGATAGCTACGAGCAGTACTTC.

To note about this clone: In the same sample, other DNA sequences code for this CDR3. The CDR3 DNA reads as TGTGCCAGCGGGACAGACTCCTACGAGCAGTACTTC. This codes for CASGTDSYEQYF. The chain links TRBV2 to TRBJ2-7; 7 bases align to TRBD1. V lost 8 bases, J lost 0 bases, and 1 base stayed unmatched. The germline CDR1 and CDR2 sequences are SNHLY and FYNNEI. The CDR3 length is 12 residues.

This clone was detected a few times. One end of the junction is discordant with germline, which a read error may explain. V usage is TRBV30 and J usage is TRBJ1-5; a possible D gene is TRBD1 (5 bases). CDR3 length: 11 amino acids. Germline loops: CDR1 GTSNPN, CDR2 SVGIG (reference sequence). CDR3 in DNA: TGTGCCTGGAGTGCCGGGGACTCAGTGGATTTT. Translation: CAWSAGDSVDF.

This clone was seen a handful of times. V is TRBV5-4 and J is TRBJ2-5; 8 bases are shared with TRBD1. Germline values: CDR1 SGHNT, CDR2 YYREEE (reference sequence). The V segment lost 3 bases and the J segment 5 bases; nucleotides outside the gene matches: 6. This CDR3 is built from 14 residues. The CDR3 nucleotides are TGTGCCAGCAGCTCTCGGACAGGGACGGAGACCCAGTACTTC. Amino acids: CASSSRTGTETQYF.

The V call is TRBV4-1, the J call TRBJ1-2, with 8 bases lining up with TRBD1. The V gene end was trimmed by 1 base and the J gene end by 2 bases; junction bases not matched to a gene: 9. Germline CDR1 MGHRA, CDR2 YSYEKL. The CDR3 loop spans 17 amino acids. CDR3 amino acids: CASSQAVAQGGNYGYTF. Written as DNA, the CDR3 is TGCGCCAGCAGCCAAGCCGTCGCACAGGGGGGCAACTATGGCTACACCTTC.

This clone was counted between two and nine times. This sequence joins TRBV11-2 and TRBJ2-3; D is perhaps TRBD1 (5 bases). The V and J ends lost 7 bases and 1 base respectively, with 12 bases between them. This CDR3 region has 14 residues. Germline CDR1 is SGHAT and CDR2 is FQNNGV. CDR3 protein: CASMQGLGTDTQYF. The CDR3 bases are TGTGCCAGCATGCAGGGTCTCGGCACAGATACGCAGTATTTT.

About this clone: This may be a read error: a much more frequent sequence differs by one nucleotide. The chain has TRBV29-1 and TRBJ1-3, with D unresolved. V dropped 2 bases and J dropped 4 bases, with 12 bases sitting between them. Per the germline V gene, CDR1 is SQVTM and CDR2 is ANQGSEA. This CDR3 spans 14 amino acids. This CDR3 is CSVESDTLGNTIYF. CDR3 DNA sequence: TGCAGCGTTGAATCTGATACCTTGGGAAACACCATATATTTT.

Of note for this clone: Other DNA sequences in the same sample also yield this CDR3. This chain joins TRBV30 and TRBJ1-1, with a tentative D call TRBD1 (6 bases). The CDR3 totals 11 residues. Trimming cost V 5 bases and J 5 bases, with 9 bases left between them. CDR1 and CDR2 (germline): GTSNPN, SVGIG (reference sequence). The CDR3 nucleotides read TGTGCCTGGGGTCAGGGGACTGAAGCTTTCTTT. It specifies CAWGQGTEAFF. The entire variable domain, with the rest obtained from reference TRBV30 and TRBJ1-1, is as follows: SQTIHQWPATLVQPVGSPLSLECTVEGTSNPNLYWYRQAAGRGLQLLFYSVGIGQISSEVPQNLSASRPQDRQFILSSKKLLLSDSGFYLCAWGQGTEAFFGQGTRLTVV.

This clone was found a few times. The chain uses TRBV7-2 and TRBJ2-1; possible D gene TRBD1, 5 bases. Trimming left V 5 bases short and J 12 bases short, with 17 bases between. Germline V gene data show CDR1 as SGHTA and CDR2 as FQGNSA. The CDR3 consists of 13 residues. CDR3 residues: CASSRDSYLSQFF. The CDR3 bases are TGTGCCAGCAGCCGAGACAGTTACCTGTCGCAGTTCTTC.

This chain joins TRBV7-9 and TRBJ2-1; 8 nucleotides line up with TRBD2. The V gene end was trimmed by 1 base and the J gene end by 8 bases; junction bases not matched to a gene: 4. CDR3 length: 14 residues. From germline, CDR1 is SEHNR and CDR2 FQNEAQ (reference sequence). The CDR3 nucleotides read TGTGCCAGCAGCTTAGACGGACTAGCCGATGAGCAGTTCTTC. Translation gives CASSLDGLADEQFF.

This clone was counted only a few times. The genes are TRBV29-1 and TRBJ2-5, with D perhaps TRBD2 (5 bases). The CDR3 extends over 12 amino acids. V lost 6 bases and J lost 5, with 13 bases in between. CDR1 is SQVTM and CDR2 is ANQGSEA in the germline V gene. CDR3 loop: CSVRTEAETQYF. CDR3 sequence (DNA): TGCAGCGTACGGACGGAGGCGGAGACCCAGTACTTC. Full variable domain (remainder filled in from reference TRBV29-1 and TRBJ2-5): SAVISQKPSRDICQRGTSLTIQCQVDSQVTMMFWYRQQPGQSLTLIATANQGSEATYESGFVIDKFPISRPNLTFSTLTVSNMSPEDSSIYLCSVRTEAETQYFGPGTRLLVL.

This clone was counted a few times. The rearrangement joins TRBV10-3 to TRBJ1-5, with a weak D call TRBD1 (6 bases). V was clipped by 2 bases and J by 2 bases, with 10 bases between them. The CDR3 loop spans 15 amino acids. The V gene's germline CDR1 is ENHRY and CDR2 SYGVKD. The CDR3 DNA follows: TGTGCCATCAGTGAGATAGCAGGGGGCAATCAGCCCCAGCATTTT. It is translated as CAISEIAGGNQPQHF.

V is TRBV4-1 and J is TRBJ1-1; D is unclear. Trimming pared 0 bases from V and 6 bases from J, leaving 8 bases between. Germline V gives CDR1 MGHRA, CDR2 YSYEKL. The CDR3 loop spans 13 amino acids. This CDR3 is CASSQDLTAEAFF. CDR3 in DNA: TGCGCCAGCAGCCAAGATTTAACAGCTGAAGCTTTCTTT.

This clone was detected only a few times. The rearrangement uses TRBV5-4 and TRBJ1-6; D is ambiguous. CDR1 and CDR2 from the germline V gene are SGHNT and YYREEE (reference sequence). This CDR3 is 15 amino acids long. V shed 2 bases and J shed 5 bases, with 11 bases lying between them. CDR3 in DNA: TGTGCCAGCAGCTTAGCGGGAACGAATAATTCACCCCTCCACTTT. Protein product: CASSLAGTNNSPLHF.

This clone was observed a handful of times. V is TRBV5-4 and J is TRBJ2-7; 8 bases map to TRBD2. Germline CDR1 and CDR2: SGHNT and YYREEE (reference sequence). The CDR3 consists of 15 residues. V shed 2 bases, J shed 4 bases, and the junction held 8 bases outside the gene matches. The CDR3 protein is CASSLGLAGTYEQYF. CDR3 bases: TGTGCCAGCAGCTTAGGCCTAGCGGGCACTTACGAGCAGTACTTC. The full variable domain, with the rest looked up from reference TRBV5-4 and TRBJ2-7, is ETGVTQSPTHLIKTRGQQVTLRCSSQSGHNTVSWYQQALGQGPQFIFQYYREEENGRGNFPPRFSGLQFPNYSSELNVNALELDDSALYLCASSLGLAGTYEQYFGPGTRLTVT.

The J gene is TRBJ1-1, the V gene TRBV28; D ambiguous. The V gene's germline CDR1 is MDHEN and CDR2 SYDVKM. Trimming left V 6 bases short and J 1 base short, with 9 bases between. The CDR3 contains 13 residues. CDR3 in DNA: TGTGCCAGCAGGTTACAGAGGAACACTGAAGCTTTCTTT. Protein sequence: CASRLQRNTEAFF.

The J gene is TRBJ2-3, the V gene TRBV27; 10 nucleotides line up with TRBD2. The CDR3 consists of 15 residues. V lost 5 bases and J lost 5; bases outside the gene matches: 7. The germline V gene encodes CDR1 MNHEY and CDR2 SMNVEV (reference sequence). The CDR3 DNA reads as TGTGCCAGCAGTCCCTATCTAGCGGGAGAAGATACGCAGTATTTT. It codes for CASSPYLAGEDTQYF.

This clone has a handful of counts. The V and J genes are TRBV5-8 and TRBJ2-4; TRBD1 matches at 7 bases. Germline-derived CDR1 and CDR2 are SGHTS and YDEGEE. CDR3 length equals 14 residues. V shed 5 bases and J 2 bases; nucleotides not matched to a gene: 4. The CDR3 DNA is TGTGCCAGCAGTCTAGGGGGCCCCAAAAACATTCAGTACTTC. It specifies CASSLGGPKNIQYF. The full variable domain, with the rest looked up from reference TRBV5-8 and TRBJ2-4, is EAGVTQSPTHLIKTRGQQATLRCSPISGHTSVYWYQQALGLGLQFLLWYDEGEERNRGNFPPRFSGRQFPNYSSELNVNALELEDSALYLCASSLGGPKNIQYFGAGTRLSVL.